This T cell receptor beta chain is from a study of early stage breast cancer tumors. Looking at the study overall: Of around 15 invasive breast tumors, twelve were hormone receptor-positive, HER2-negative. Seven or eight ER+/PR+/HER2- tumors were invasive ductal; a few were invasive lobular.

Points from the study as a whole: In 14 of 16 patients, blood comparison separated tumor from normal breast.

The method was immunoSEQ multiplex PCR; TCRdb's version includes in-frame clones alone and lacks a portion of them. The sample comprises around 78,000 clones, more than 60% of which are singletons, and approximately 3.7% rests with the top ten. Germline V gene lookup returns CDR1 SNHLY and CDR2 FYNNEI. The CDR3 is 14 residues long. V shed 4 bases and J shed 5 bases, with 12 bases lying between them. This clone was seen a handful of times. Its target is not known. This receptor was identified in a person in their 60s with breast cancer. The genes are TRBV2 and TRBJ1-5; D possibly corresponds to TRBD1 (5 bases). The material sequenced was blood. The CDR3 DNA sequence: TGTGCCAGCAGTGGGAGGGGCGGAGATCAGCCCCAGCATTTT. Its protein is CASSGRGGDQPQHF.